These 25 T cell receptor beta chains share one sample of origin, sequenced in a study of blood T cell repertoires in COVID-19. Assay: immunoSEQ multiplex PCR; the TCRdb copy retains only in-frame clones and omits some. The sample has 150,000 to 200,000 clones, around 88% seen once; the top ten hold over 7%. Sample: PBMCs or T cells enriched from blood (not recorded which). The receptors were sampled from a woman younger than 45 who had recovered from COVID-19.

The chain joins TRBV4-1 to TRBJ1-1; 8 positions match TRBD1. CDR3 size: 15 residues. Germline-derived CDR1 and CDR2 are MGHRA and YSYEKL. V was clipped by 3 bases and J by 3 bases; unmatched bases: 6. The CDR3 spells CASSHNRGTDTEAFF. The CDR3 DNA sequence: TGCGCCAGCAGCCATAACAGGGGGACGGACACTGAAGCTTTCTTT.

V is TRBV9 and J is TRBJ2-5, with 16 bases fitting TRBD2. Germline V gene lookup returns CDR1 SGDLS and CDR2 YYNGEE. CDR3 length: 18 amino acids. Trimming removed 3 bases from V and 3 bases from J; junction bases left unmatched: 8. The CDR3 DNA reads as TGTGCCAGCAGCGCCGAAGGGACTAGCGGGAGGGCCGAAGAGACCCAGTACTTC. It yields the protein CASSAEGTSGRAEETQYF.

The chain combines TRBV2 with TRBJ1-1; D not resolved. Trimming took 1 base from V and 3 from J, leaving 9 bases between them. The CDR3 is 14 amino acids. The V gene's germline CDR1 is SNHLY and CDR2 FYNNEI. CDR3 in DNA: TGTGCCAGCAGTGAAGAGCGGGTGGACACTGAAGCTTTCTTT. Translation gives CASSEERVDTEAFF.

The chain uses TRBV2 and TRBJ2-1, with 8 bases fitting TRBD2. V gave up 4 bases and J gave up 4 bases; unmatched junction bases: 3. The CDR3 has 14 residues. The germline CDR1 and CDR2 sequences are SNHLY and FYNNEI. The CDR3 protein is CASSAGRVYNEQFF. The CDR3 bases are TGTGCCAGCAGTGCCGGGAGGGTTTACAATGAGCAGTTCTTC.

J is TRBJ2-2 and V is TRBV9; D is undetermined. The V end was cut by 0 bases, the J end by 3 bases, with 9 bases between. Germline V lookup: CDR1 SGDLS, CDR2 YYNGEE. The CDR3 extends over 15 amino acids. Written as DNA, the CDR3 is TGTGCCAGCAGCGTAGCTCCGGCGGACACCGGGGAGCTGTTTTTT. Translation gives CASSVAPADTGELFF.

The chain joins TRBV29-1 to TRBJ1-1; no reliable D call. The CDR3 loop spans 11 amino acids. Per the germline V gene, CDR1 is SQVTM and CDR2 is ANQGSEA. V was pared by 5 bases and J by 6 bases, with 10 bases between. This CDR3 is CSVSGLSEAFF. The CDR3 nucleotides read TGCAGCGTTAGCGGGTTGTCTGAAGCTTTCTTT. Full variable domain (missing parts from reference TRBV29-1 and TRBJ1-1): SAVISQKPSRDICQRGTSLTIQCQVDSQVTMMFWYRQQPGQSLTLIATANQGSEATYESGFVIDKFPISRPNLTFSTLTVSNMSPEDSSIYLCSVSGLSEAFFGQGTRLTVV.

This chain joins TRBV3-1 (or the pseudogene TRBV3-2) and TRBJ1-6, with a possible D match to TRBD1 (5 bases). CDR1 is LGHDT and CDR2 is YNNKEL in the germline V gene (reference sequence). This CDR3 has 16 residues. Trimming removed 4 bases from V and 8 bases from J, with 18 bases in between. This CDR3 reads CASSLPRGTAHSPLHF. Written as DNA, the CDR3 is TGTGCCAGCAGCCTACCCCGGGGGACTGCTCATTCACCCCTCCACTTT.

This rearrangement joins TRBV7-8 to TRBJ2-3; possible D gene TRBD1, 5 bases. CDR3 size: 15 residues. The V and J ends lost 1 base and 2 bases respectively, with 10 bases between them. CDR1 SGHVS and CDR2 FQNEAQ come from the germline V gene. The CDR3 loop is CASSLEDTYTDTQYF. The CDR3 nucleotides read TGTGCCAGCAGCTTAGAGGACACGTACACAGATACGCAGTATTTT.

The chain recombines TRBV5-8 with TRBJ1-1; a possible D gene is TRBD1 (5 bases). The V gene's germline CDR1 is SGHTS and CDR2 YDEGEE. Trimming left V 1 base short and J 3 bases short, with 10 bases between. CDR3 length equals 14 residues. The CDR3 spells CASSLYGRDTEAFF. Here the CDR3 DNA reads TGTGCCAGCAGCTTGTACGGCAGGGACACTGAAGCTTTCTTT.

The J gene is TRBJ2-5, the V gene TRBV5-1, with 9 bases matching TRBD1. The CDR3 is made up of 15 amino acids. Losses at the gene ends were 0 bases for V and 5 bases for J; bases not matched to a gene: 5. Germline values: CDR1 SGHRS, CDR2 YFSETQ. The CDR3 is CASSLATGGGETQYF. CDR3 nucleotides: TGCGCCAGCAGCTTGGCCACAGGGGGCGGGGAGACCCAGTACTTC. The full variable domain, with the rest looked up from reference TRBV5-1 and TRBJ2-5, is KAGVTQTPRYLIKTRGQQVTLSCSPISGHRSVSWYQQTPGQGLQFLFEYFSETQRNKGNFPGRFSGRQFSNSRSEMNVSTLELGDSALYLCASSLATGGGETQYFGPGTRLLVL.

The chain carries TRBV5-1 and TRBJ2-5; TRBD2 aligns across 9 bases. The V and J ends lost 6 bases and 2 bases, in that order; junction bases with no gene match: 8. There are 15 residues in the CDR3. Germline V gene data show CDR1 as SGHRS and CDR2 as YFSETQ. The CDR3 DNA is TGCGCCAGCAAGGACGGGCTAGCGGGACAAGAGACCCAGTACTTC. Amino acids: CASKDGLAGQETQYF.

The chain links TRBV6-5 to TRBJ1-2, with D unresolved. Germline V gives CDR1 MNHEY, CDR2 SVGAGI. V dropped 4 bases and J dropped 4 bases, with 4 bases sitting between them. The CDR3 runs to 11 residues. The CDR3 loop reads CASSFSYGYTF. For the CDR3, the DNA is TGTGCCAGCAGTTTCAGCTATGGCTACACCTTC.

This rearrangement joins TRBV2 to TRBJ1-1, with TRBD1 identical over 7 bases. This CDR3 is 14 amino acids long. The germline V gene encodes CDR1 SNHLY and CDR2 FYNNEI. The junction had 7 bases not matched to a gene; V was cut back by 4 bases and J by 5 bases. The DNA of the CDR3 is TGTGCCAGCAGTGGGGACAGTGGGCGTACTGAAGCTTTCTTT. Its translation is CASSGDSGRTEAFF.

The genes are TRBV14 and TRBJ1-1; a possible D gene is TRBD1 (6 bases). The CDR3 consists of 12 residues. CDR1 is SGHDN, CDR2 FVKESK, per germline. The V and J ends lost 5 bases and 8 bases respectively, with 12 bases between them. The CDR3 sequence is CASSADRLEAFF. CDR3 sequence (DNA): TGTGCCAGCAGCGCTGACAGGTTGGAAGCTTTCTTT. The full variable domain, its missing parts supplied by reference TRBV14 and TRBJ1-1, is EAGVTQFPSHSVIEKGQTVTLRCDPISGHDNLYWYRRVMGKEIKFLLHFVKESKQDESGMPNNRFLAERTGGTYSTLKVQPAELEDSGVYFCASSADRLEAFFGQGTRLTVV.

The V and J genes are TRBV27 and TRBJ1-1; D is unresolved. Trimming removed 1 base at V and 1 base at J, with 4 bases between. Germline lookup yields CDR1 MNHEY and CDR2 SMNVEV (reference sequence). This CDR3 is built from 13 residues. The CDR3 bases are TGTGCCAGCAGTTTATACGGGAACACTGAAGCTTTCTTT. It codes for CASSLYGNTEAFF.

This sequence joins TRBV19 and TRBJ1-3; D not resolved. This CDR3 has 12 residues. Per the germline V gene, CDR1 is LNHDA and CDR2 is SQIVND (reference sequence). The V and J ends lost 7 bases and 7 bases respectively, with 11 bases between them. The CDR3 DNA is TGTGCCAGTAACGCGCTTTGGAACACCATATATTTT. Protein product: CASNALWNTIYF. Full variable domain (missing parts from reference TRBV19 and TRBJ1-3): DGGITQSPKYLFRKEGQNVTLSCEQNLNHDAMYWYRQDPGQGLRLIYYSQIVNDFQKGDIAEGYSVSREKKESFPLTVTSAQKNPTAFYLCASNALWNTIYFGEGSWLTVV.

The genes are TRBV13 and TRBJ2-3; the match to TRBD1 covers 9 bases. CDR3 length: 16 amino acids. Per the germline V gene, CDR1 is PRHDT and CDR2 is FYEKMQ (reference sequence). J lost 1 base, V lost 1 base, and 3 bases had no gene match. This CDR3 reads CASSLEWTGGTDTQYF. As DNA, the CDR3 is TGTGCCAGCAGCTTAGAATGGACAGGGGGCACAGATACGCAGTATTTT.

The chain carries TRBV6-1 and TRBJ2-7, with D perhaps matching TRBD2 (6 bases). Germline loops: CDR1 MNHNS, CDR2 SASEGT. V was clipped by 1 base and J by 9 bases, with 10 bases between them. CDR3 length: 12 residues. CDR3 nucleotides: TGTGCCAGCAGTGAAGGGACTACAGGGCAGTACTTC. It codes for CASSEGTTGQYF.

The chain employs TRBV25-1 and TRBJ2-7; 9 bases fit TRBD1. Germline CDR1 reads MGHDK; CDR2 reads SYGVNS. The V gene end was trimmed by 1 base and the J gene end by 3 bases; junction bases not matched to a gene: 4. This CDR3 has 15 residues. Here the CDR3 reads CASSEWGTGSYEQYF. The CDR3 coding sequence is TGTGCCAGCAGTGAATGGGGGACAGGGAGCTACGAGCAGTACTTC.

The chain uses TRBV12-3 or TRBV12-4 and TRBJ1-5, with D tentatively TRBD1 (5 bases). V was pared by 8 bases and J by 2 bases, with 10 bases between. This CDR3 is built from 13 residues. The CDR3 region has the DNA TGTGCCAGCTCTGGGGGGGGCAATCAGCCCCAGCATTTT. It yields the protein CASSGGGNQPQHF.

The chain joins TRBV27 to TRBJ2-3; TRBD2 might be the D (5 bases). The germline CDR1 and CDR2 sequences are MNHEY and SMNVEV (reference sequence). The CDR3 consists of 14 residues. V gave up 2 bases and J gave up 5 bases, with 11 bases separating them. The CDR3 DNA sequence: TGTGCCAGCAGTTTAGGGTGGGAGAGAGATACGCAGTATTTT. Translation gives CASSLGWERDTQYF.

The table lists this clone with a few counts. The chain carries TRBV2 and TRBJ2-7; 8 bases are a match to TRBD1. This CDR3 region has 15 residues. Per germline, CDR1 SNHLY and CDR2 FYNNEI. Trimming took 7 bases from V and 0 from J; bases not matched to a gene: 8. The CDR3 nucleotides are TGTGCCAGCACCAGAGGGACAGGCCCCTCCTACGAGCAGTACTTC. It translates to CASTRGTGPSYEQYF.

V is TRBV5-5 and J is TRBJ2-1; 10 positions agree with TRBD2. Germline V gene sequence: CDR1 SGHKS, CDR2 YYEKEE (reference sequence). Trimming at V came to 4 bases and at J to 8 bases, leaving 15 bases not matched to a gene. This CDR3 contains 17 residues. Here the CDR3 reads CASSPTPGTSAGDEQFF. DNA of the CDR3: TGTGCCAGCAGCCCGACTCCCGGGACTAGCGCAGGGGATGAGCAGTTCTTC.

V usage is TRBV5-5 and J usage is TRBJ1-6; no firm D call. CDR1 and CDR2 from the germline V gene are SGHKS and YYEKEE (reference sequence). V lost 1 base, J lost 2 bases, and 4 bases lay in between. CDR3 size: 14 residues. The CDR3 coding sequence is TGTGCCAGCAGCTTGACAGCCTATAATTCACCCCTCCACTTT. Translation gives CASSLTAYNSPLHF. Supplemented by reference TRBV5-5 and TRBJ1-6, the full variable domain reads DAGVTQSPTHLIKTRGQQVTLRCSPISGHKSVSWYQQVLGQGPQFIFQYYEKEERGRGNFPDRFSARQFPNYSSELNVNALLLGDSALYLCASSLTAYNSPLHFGNGTRLTVT.

The V gene is TRBV27, the J gene TRBJ2-1; no reliable D call. This CDR3 contains 16 residues. Germline values: CDR1 MNHEY, CDR2 SMNVEV (reference sequence). V gave up 2 bases and J gave up 4 bases, with 15 bases separating them. In DNA, the CDR3 is TGTGCCAGCAGTTTAAGGCCCGTTTGGCGGTACAATGAGCAGTTCTTC. Protein: CASSLRPVWRYNEQFF.